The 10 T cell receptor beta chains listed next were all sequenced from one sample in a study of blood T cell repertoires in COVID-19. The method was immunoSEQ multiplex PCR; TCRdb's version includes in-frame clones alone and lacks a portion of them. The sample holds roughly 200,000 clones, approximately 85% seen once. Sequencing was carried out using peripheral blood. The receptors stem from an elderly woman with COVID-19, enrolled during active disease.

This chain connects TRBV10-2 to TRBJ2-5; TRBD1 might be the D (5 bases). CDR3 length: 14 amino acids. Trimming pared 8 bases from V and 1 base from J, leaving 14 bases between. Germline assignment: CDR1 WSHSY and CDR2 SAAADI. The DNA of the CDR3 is TGCGCCAGCCGCCGACAGACAAGCCAAGAGACCCAGTACTTC. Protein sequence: CASRRQTSQETQYF.

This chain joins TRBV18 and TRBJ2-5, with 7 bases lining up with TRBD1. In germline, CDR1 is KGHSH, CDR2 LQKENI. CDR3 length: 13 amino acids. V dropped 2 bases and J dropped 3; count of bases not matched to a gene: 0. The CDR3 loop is CASSPGQEETQYF. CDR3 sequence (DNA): TGTGCCAGCTCACCAGGACAGGAAGAGACCCAGTACTTC. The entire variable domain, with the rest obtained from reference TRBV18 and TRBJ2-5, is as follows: NAGVMQNPRHLVRRRGQEARLRCSPMKGHSHVYWYRQLPEEGLKFMVYLQKENIIDESGMPKERFSAEFPKEGPSILRIQQVVRGDSAAYFCASSPGQEETQYFGPGTRLLVL.

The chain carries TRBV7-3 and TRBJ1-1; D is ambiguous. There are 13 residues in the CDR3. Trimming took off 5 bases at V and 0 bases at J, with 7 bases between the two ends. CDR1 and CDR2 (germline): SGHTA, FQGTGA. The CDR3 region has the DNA TGTGCCAGCAGCGTCCGTGTGAACACTGAAGCTTTCTTT. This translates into CASSVRVNTEAFF.

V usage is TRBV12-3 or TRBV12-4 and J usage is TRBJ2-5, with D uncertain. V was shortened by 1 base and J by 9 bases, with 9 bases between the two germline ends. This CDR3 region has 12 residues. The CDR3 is CASSLGMGSQYF. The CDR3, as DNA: TGTGCCAGCAGTTTAGGGATGGGCTCCCAGTACTTC.

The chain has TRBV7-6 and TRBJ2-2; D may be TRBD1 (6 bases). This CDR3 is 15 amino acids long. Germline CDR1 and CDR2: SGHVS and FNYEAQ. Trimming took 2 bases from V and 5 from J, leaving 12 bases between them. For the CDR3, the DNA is TGTGCCAGCAGCTTACAGTCGAGGGGGACCGGGGAGCTGTTTTTT. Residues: CASSLQSRGTGELFF.

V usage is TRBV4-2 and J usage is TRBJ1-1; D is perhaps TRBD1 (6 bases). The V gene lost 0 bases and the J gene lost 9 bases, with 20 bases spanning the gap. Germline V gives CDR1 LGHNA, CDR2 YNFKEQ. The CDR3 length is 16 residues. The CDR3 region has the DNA TGTGCCAGCAGCCAAGAGGGCGGACAGTCATTACTTAAAGCTTTCTTT. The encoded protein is CASSQEGGQSLLKAFF.

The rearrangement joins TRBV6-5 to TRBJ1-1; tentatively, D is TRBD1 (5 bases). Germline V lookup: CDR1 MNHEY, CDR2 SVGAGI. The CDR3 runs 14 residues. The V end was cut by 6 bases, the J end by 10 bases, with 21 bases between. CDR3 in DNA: TGTGCCAGCAGCCTCACCACCAGGGTCGTCGGAGCTTTCTTT. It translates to CASSLTTRVVGAFF.

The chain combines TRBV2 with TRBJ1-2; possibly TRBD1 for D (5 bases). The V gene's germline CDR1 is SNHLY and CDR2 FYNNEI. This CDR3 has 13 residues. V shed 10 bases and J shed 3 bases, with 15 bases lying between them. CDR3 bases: TGTGCCACCCGTGGGGCCGCCGACTATGGCTACACCTTC. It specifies CATRGAADYGYTF.

CDR3 protein: CASSNGQFYGYTF. In DNA, the CDR3 is TGTGCCAGTAGCAACGGACAGTTCTATGGCTACACCTTC. The gene calls are TRBV19 and TRBJ1-2; D perhaps matches TRBD1 (6 bases). Looked up from germline, CDR1 is LNHDA and CDR2 is SQIVND (reference sequence). V lost 6 bases and J lost 4, with 12 bases in between. The CDR3 is 13 residues long.

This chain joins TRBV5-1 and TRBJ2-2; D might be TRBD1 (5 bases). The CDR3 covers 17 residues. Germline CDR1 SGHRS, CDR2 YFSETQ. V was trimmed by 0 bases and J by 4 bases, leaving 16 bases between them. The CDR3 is CASSLELVQGITGELFF. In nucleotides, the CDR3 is TGCGCCAGCAGCTTGGAATTGGTTCAGGGAATCACCGGGGAGCTGTTTTTT.